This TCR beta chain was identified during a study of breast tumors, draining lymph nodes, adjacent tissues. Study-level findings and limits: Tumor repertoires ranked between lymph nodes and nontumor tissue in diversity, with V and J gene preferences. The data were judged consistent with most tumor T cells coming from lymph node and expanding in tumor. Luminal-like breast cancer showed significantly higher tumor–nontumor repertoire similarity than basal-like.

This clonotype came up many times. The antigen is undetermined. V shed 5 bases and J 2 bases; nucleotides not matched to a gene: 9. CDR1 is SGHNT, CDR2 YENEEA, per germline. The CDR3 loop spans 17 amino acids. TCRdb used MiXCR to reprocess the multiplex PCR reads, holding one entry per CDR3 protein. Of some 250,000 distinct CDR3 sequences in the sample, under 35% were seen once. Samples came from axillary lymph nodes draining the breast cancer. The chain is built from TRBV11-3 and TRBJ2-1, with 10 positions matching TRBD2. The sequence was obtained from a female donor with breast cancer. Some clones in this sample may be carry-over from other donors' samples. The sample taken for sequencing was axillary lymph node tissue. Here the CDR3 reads CASSQAPLAGAYNEQFF. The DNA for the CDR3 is TGTGCCAGCAGCCAGGCGCCGCTAGCGGGGGCCTACAATGAGCAGTTCTTC.